This TCR beta chain was sequenced during a study of technical replicates of blood from several donors. Data came from immunoSEQ multiplex PCR; TCRdb stores just in-frame clones and leaves some out. The table lists 95,000 to 100,000 clones, roughly 95% of them singletons. Trimming cost V 6 bases and J 7 bases; bases outside gene matches: 16. The length of the CDR3 is 17 residues. Germline lookup yields CDR1 SGHKS and CDR2 YYEKEE (reference sequence). The origin of this receptor is a human donor in good health. V and J are TRBV5-5 and TRBJ1-4; 9 bases match TRBD1. Sequenced sample: T cells isolated from PBMCs. The CDR3 here is CASTSLGGTGKAEKLFF. The CDR3 DNA is TGTGCCAGCACCTCGCTAGGGGGGACAGGGAAGGCTGAAAAACTGTTTTTT. The variable domain in full, completed from reference TRBV5-5 and TRBJ1-4, reads DAGVTQSPTHLIKTRGQQVTLRCSPISGHKSVSWYQQVLGQGPQFIFQYYEKEERGRGNFPDRFSARQFPNYSSELNVNALLLGDSALYLCASTSLGGTGKAEKLFFGSGTQLSVL.